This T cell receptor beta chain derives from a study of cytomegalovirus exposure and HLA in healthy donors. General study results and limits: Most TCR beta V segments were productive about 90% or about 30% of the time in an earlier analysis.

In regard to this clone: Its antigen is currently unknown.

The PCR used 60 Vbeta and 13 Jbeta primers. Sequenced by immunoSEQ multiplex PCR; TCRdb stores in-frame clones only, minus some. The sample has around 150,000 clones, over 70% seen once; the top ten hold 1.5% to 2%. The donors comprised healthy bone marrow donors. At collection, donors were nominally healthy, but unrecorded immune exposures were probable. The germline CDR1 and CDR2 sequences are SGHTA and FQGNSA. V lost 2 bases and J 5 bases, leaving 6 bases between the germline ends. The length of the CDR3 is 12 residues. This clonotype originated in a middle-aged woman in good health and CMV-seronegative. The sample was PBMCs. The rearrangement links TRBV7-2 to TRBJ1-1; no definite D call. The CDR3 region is CASSLFSTEAFF. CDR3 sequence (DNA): TGTGCCAGCAGCTTATTTTCGACTGAAGCTTTCTTT.